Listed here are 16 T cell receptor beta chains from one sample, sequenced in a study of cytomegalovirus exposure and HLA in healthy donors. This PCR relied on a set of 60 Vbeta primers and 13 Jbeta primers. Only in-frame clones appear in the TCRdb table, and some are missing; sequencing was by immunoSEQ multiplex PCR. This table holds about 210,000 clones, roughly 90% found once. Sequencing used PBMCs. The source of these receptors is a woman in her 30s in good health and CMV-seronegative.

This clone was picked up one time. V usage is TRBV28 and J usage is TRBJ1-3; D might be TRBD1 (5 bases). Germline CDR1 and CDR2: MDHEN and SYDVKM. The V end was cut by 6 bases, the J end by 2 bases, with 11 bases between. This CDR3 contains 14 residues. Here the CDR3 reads CASSPRVTGNTIYF. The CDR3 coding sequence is TGTGCCAGCAGCCCCAGGGTAACTGGAAACACCATATATTTT.

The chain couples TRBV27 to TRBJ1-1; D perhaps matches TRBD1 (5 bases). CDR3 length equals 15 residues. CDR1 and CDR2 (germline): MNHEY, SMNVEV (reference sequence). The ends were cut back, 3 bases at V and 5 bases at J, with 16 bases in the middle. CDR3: CASSFSIGEGTEAFF. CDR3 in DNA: TGTGCCAGCAGTTTTAGTATAGGGGAGGGGACTGAAGCTTTCTTT.

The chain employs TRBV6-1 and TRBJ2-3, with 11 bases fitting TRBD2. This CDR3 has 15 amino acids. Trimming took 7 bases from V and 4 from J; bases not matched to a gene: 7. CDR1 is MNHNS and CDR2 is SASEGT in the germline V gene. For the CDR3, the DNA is TGTGCCAGCATACGACTAGCGGGAAGGGCAGATACGCAGTATTTT. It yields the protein CASIRLAGRADTQYF.

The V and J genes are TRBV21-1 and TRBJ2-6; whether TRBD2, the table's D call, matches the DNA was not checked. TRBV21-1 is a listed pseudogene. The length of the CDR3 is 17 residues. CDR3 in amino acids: CASSLGRVFAGANVLTF. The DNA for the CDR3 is TGTGCCAGCAGCCTCGGCCGGGTTTTTGCTGGGGCCAACGTCCTGACTTTC.

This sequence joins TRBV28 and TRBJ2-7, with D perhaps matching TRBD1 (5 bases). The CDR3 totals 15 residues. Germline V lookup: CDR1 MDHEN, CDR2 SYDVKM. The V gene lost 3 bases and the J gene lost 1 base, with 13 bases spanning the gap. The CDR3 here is CASSFVGTGSYEQYF. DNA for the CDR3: TGTGCCAGCAGTTTTGTGGGCACAGGATCCTACGAGCAGTACTTC. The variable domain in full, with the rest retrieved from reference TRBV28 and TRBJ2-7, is DVKVTQSSRYLVKRTGEKVFLECVQDMDHENMFWYRQDPGLGLRLIYFSYDVKMKEKGDIPEGYSVSREKKERFSLILESASTNQTSMYLCASSFVGTGSYEQYFGPGTRLTVT.

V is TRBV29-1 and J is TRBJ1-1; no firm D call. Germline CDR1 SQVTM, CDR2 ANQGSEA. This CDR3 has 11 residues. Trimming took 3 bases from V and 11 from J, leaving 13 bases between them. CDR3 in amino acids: CSVDRPRVAFF. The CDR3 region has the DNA TGCAGCGTTGACCGACCCCGGGTGGCTTTCTTT.

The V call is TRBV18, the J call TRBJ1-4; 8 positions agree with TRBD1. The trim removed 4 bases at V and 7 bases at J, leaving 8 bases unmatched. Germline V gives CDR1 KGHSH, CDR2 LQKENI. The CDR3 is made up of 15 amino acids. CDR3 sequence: CASSRETGESEKLFF. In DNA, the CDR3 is TGTGCCAGCTCACGAGAGACAGGGGAAAGTGAAAAACTGTTTTTT.

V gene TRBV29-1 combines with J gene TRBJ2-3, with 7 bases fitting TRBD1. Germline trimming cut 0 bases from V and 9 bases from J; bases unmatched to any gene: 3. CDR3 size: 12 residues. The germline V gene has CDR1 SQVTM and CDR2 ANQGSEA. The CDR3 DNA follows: TGCAGCGTTGAAGAGACAGGGAAAACGCAGTATTTT. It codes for CSVEETGKTQYF.

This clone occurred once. The CDR3 DNA follows: TGTGCCAGCAGTCCTCCCTCGACTAGCCTCAGGGCCCACGAGCAGTACTTC. Protein: CASSPPSTSLRAHEQYF. The chain employs TRBV28 and TRBJ2-7, with 7 bases aligning to TRBD2. Germline loops: CDR1 MDHEN, CDR2 SYDVKM. The V segment lost 5 bases and the J segment 5 bases; nucleotides outside the gene matches: 18. The CDR3 covers 17 residues.

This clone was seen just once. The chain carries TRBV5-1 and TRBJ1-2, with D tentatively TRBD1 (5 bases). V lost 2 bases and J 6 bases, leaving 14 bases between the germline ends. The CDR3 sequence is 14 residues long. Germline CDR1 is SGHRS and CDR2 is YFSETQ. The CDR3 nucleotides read TGCGCCAGCAGCTTTTGGACGGACAAACATGGCTACACCTTC. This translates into CASSFWTDKHGYTF.

The CDR3 nucleotides read TGCGCCAGCAGCCAAGTGGGACAGATGGGGACCGGGGAGCTGTTTTTT. The encoded protein is CASSQVGQMGTGELFF. This chain connects TRBV4-1 to TRBJ2-2, with 7 positions matching TRBD1. The V segment lost 1 base and the J segment 5 bases; nucleotides outside the gene matches: 7. Germline lookup yields CDR1 MGHRA and CDR2 YSYEKL. This CDR3 has 16 residues.

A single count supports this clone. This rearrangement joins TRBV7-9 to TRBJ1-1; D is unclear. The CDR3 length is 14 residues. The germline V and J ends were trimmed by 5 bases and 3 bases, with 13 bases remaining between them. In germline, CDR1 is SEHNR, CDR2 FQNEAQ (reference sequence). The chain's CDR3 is CASSAPLRDTEAFF. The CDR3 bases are TGTGCCAGCAGCGCACCCCTGCGGGACACTGAAGCTTTCTTT.

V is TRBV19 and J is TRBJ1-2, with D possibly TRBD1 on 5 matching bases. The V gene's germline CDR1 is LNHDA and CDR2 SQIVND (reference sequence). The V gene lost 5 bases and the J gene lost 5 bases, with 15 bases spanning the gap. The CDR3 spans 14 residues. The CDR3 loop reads CASSLWAAGYGYTF. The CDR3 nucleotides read TGTGCCAGTAGTCTATGGGCGGCAGGGTATGGCTACACCTTC.

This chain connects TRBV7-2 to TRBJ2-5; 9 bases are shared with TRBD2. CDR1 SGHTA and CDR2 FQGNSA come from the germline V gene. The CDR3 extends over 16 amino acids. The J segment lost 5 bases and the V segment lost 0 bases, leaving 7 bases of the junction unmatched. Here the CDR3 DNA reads TGTGCCAGCAGCTTAGCGTATAGGCGGGAGGGGGAGACCCAGTACTTC. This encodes CASSLAYRREGETQYF. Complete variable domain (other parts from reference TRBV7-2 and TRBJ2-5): GAGVSQSPSNKVTEKGKDVELRCDPISGHTALYWYRQSLGQGLEFLIYFQGNSAPDKSGLPSDRFSAERTGGSVSTLTIQRTQQEDSAVYLCASSLAYRREGETQYFGPGTRLLVL.

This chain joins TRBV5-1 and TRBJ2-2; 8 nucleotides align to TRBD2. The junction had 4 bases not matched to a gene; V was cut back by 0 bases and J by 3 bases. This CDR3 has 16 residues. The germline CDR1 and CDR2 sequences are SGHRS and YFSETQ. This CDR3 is CASSLAGGADTGELFF. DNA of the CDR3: TGCGCCAGCAGCTTGGCCGGGGGGGCCGACACCGGGGAGCTGTTTTTT.

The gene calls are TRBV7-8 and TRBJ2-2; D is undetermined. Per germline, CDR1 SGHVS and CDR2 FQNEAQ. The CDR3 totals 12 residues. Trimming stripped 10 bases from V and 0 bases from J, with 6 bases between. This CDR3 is CATGSNTGELFF. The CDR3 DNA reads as TGTGCCACCGGGTCGAACACCGGGGAGCTGTTTTTT.